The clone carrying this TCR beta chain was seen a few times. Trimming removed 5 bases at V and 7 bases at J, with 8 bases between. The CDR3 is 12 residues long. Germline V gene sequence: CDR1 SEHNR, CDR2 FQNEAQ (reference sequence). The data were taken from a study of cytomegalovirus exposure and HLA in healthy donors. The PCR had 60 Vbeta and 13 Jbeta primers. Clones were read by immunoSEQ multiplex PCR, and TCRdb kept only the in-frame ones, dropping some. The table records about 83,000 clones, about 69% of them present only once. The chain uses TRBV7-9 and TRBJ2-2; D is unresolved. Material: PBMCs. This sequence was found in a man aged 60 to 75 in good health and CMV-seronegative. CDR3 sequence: CASSPLSGELFF. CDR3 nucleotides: TGTGCCAGCAGCCCCCTCAGCGGGGAGCTGTTTTTT. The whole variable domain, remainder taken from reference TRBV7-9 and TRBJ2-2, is DTGVSQNPRHKITKRGQNVTFRCDPISEHNRLYWYRQTLGQGPEFLTYFQNEAQLEKSRLLSDRFSAERPKGSFSTLEIQRTEQGDSAMYLCASSPLSGELFFGEGSRLTVL.